The following is a TCR beta chain sequence with its context. The antigen is unknown. The sample comes from a study of T cell responses to AZD1222 COVID-19 vaccine. Libraries were prepared by immunoSEQ multiplex PCR; TCRdb keeps only in-frame clonotypes and omits some of them. The data contain approximately 75,000 clones, roughly 90% of them seen just once; the ten biggest clones take up more than 1.2%. General study results and limits: Clonal diversity was possibly underestimated, and the donors were mostly white British, with more females. Baseline serology detected seropositivity in only a handful of AZD1222 recipients. Across spike, vaccine-associated CD4 TCRs were found, dominant at 160-218 and 743-854.

Recipients boosted at about 4 weeks or about 12 weeks are pooled. Germline assignment: CDR1 SGHTS and CDR2 YDEGEE. CDR3 size: 17 residues. J lost 0 bases, V lost 0 bases, and 8 bases had no gene match. V gene TRBV5-8 combines with J gene TRBJ2-7; TRBD1 aligns across 8 bases. Sequencing used peripheral blood, obtained 28 days after the second AZD1222 dose. The source is an adult who received the AZD1222 COVID-19 vaccine. DNA of the CDR3: TGTGCCAGCAGCTTGGTTGTGACAGGGGACAGCTCCTACGAGCAGTACTTC. Its translation is CASSLVVTGDSSYEQYF.